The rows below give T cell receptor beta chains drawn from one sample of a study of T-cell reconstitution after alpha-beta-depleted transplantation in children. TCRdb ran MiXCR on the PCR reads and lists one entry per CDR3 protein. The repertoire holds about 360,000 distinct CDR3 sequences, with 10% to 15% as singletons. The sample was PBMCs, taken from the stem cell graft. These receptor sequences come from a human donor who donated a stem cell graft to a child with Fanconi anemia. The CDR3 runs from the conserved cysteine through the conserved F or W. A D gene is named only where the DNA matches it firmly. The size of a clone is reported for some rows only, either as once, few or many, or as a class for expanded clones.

DNA: TGTGCCAGCAGTTTGGATGGACGGGGTGGCACTGAAGCTTTCTTT
CDR3: CASSLDGRGGTEAFF
J: TRBJ1-1
D: -
size: many
V: TRBV12-3/TRBV12-4

DNA: TGCAGTGCTATTACCGGGACAGGGAATAGCGAGCAGTACTTC
CDR3: CSAITGTGNSEQYF
J: TRBJ2-7
D: TRBD1
size: many
V: TRBV20-1

DNA: TGCAGCGCGACAGAAGGAGAAAAACTGTTTTTT
CDR3: CSATEGEKLFF
J: TRBJ1-4
D: -
size: many
V: TRBV29-1

DNA: TGCAGTGCTCTAGGGACATCGCAACCGAACACTGAAGCTTTCTTT
CDR3: CSALGTSQPNTEAFF
J: TRBJ1-1
D: -
size: few
V: TRBV20-1

DNA: TGTGCCAGCAGCTTACTAGGCATCACAGATACGCAGTATTTT
CDR3: CASSLLGITDTQYF
J: TRBJ2-3
D: -
size: -
V: TRBV7-2

DNA: TGTGCCAGCAGTTTTGATGGGGCCCTCTCTGGAAACACCATATATTTT
CDR3: CASSFDGALSGNTIYF
J: TRBJ1-3
D: -
size: -
V: TRBV12-3/TRBV12-4

DNA: TGTGCCAGCAGCCTACAAAGTGAAATAGATACGCAGTATTTT
CDR3: CASSLQSEIDTQYF
J: TRBJ2-3
D: -
size: few
V: TRBV13

DNA: TGTGCCAGCAGCGAAGTCCCGGTGGCCCAGTACTTC
CDR3: CASSEVPVAQYF
J: TRBJ2-5
D: -
size: few
V: TRBV12-3/TRBV12-4

DNA: TGTGCCAGCAGTGAGACAGGGACGGTCATCGAAGCTTTCTTT
CDR3: CASSETGTVIEAFF
J: TRBJ1-1
D: TRBD1
size: many
V: TRBV25-1

DNA: TGTGGGACAGGAAACTATGGCTACACCTTC
CDR3: CGTGNYGYTF
J: TRBJ1-2
D: TRBD1
size: few
V: TRBV7-2

DNA: TGTGCCAGCAGCTTGTGGGTGGGCGGCAATGAGCAGTTCTTC
CDR3: CASSLWVGGNEQFF
J: TRBJ2-1
D: -
size: many
V: TRBV5-5

DNA: TGTGCCAGCAGACAGGGACCGGACTATGGCTACACCTTC
CDR3: CASRQGPDYGYTF
J: TRBJ1-2
D: -
size: many
V: TRBV3-1

DNA: TGTGCCAGCAGCCCCTCGGGTTACAATGAGCATTTCTTC
CDR3: CASSPSGYNEHFF
J: TRBJ2-1
D: -
size: -
V: TRBV4-2

DNA: TGTGCCAGCAAAAGCCCCGGGGGCTTGGCCGGGGAGCTGTTTTTT
CDR3: CASKSPGGLAGELFF
J: TRBJ2-2
D: -
size: -
V: TRBV6-1

DNA: TGTGCCAGCAGTGGACAGAGGAACACTGAAGCTTTCTTT
CDR3: CASSGQRNTEAFF
J: TRBJ1-1
D: -
size: many
V: TRBV6-1

DNA: TGTGCCAGCACCCCACTCCAGGGTGGCTACACCTTC
CDR3: CASTPLQGGYTF
J: TRBJ1-2
D: -
size: few
V: TRBV7-2

DNA: TGTGCCAGCAGGCAAGTTCAGGGATCTGGGAACACTGAAGCTTTCTTT
CDR3: CASRQVQGSGNTEAFF
J: TRBJ1-1
D: -
size: -
V: TRBV5-5

DNA: TGTGCCAGCAAGACAGGGGGCATGAACACTGAAGCTTTCTTT
CDR3: CASKTGGMNTEAFF
J: TRBJ1-1
D: TRBD1
size: many
V: TRBV28

DNA: TGTGCCAGCTCGCGGGCGGCTCACGGTGAAGCTTTCTTT
CDR3: CASSRAAHGEAFF
J: TRBJ1-1
D: -
size: -
V: TRBV18

DNA: TGTGCCTCAGCCACTTGGAGAAACACTGAAGCTTTCTTT
CDR3: CASATWRNTEAFF
J: TRBJ1-1
D: -
size: many
V: TRBV11-1

DNA: TGTGCCAGCAGCGTAGCTACGAAAGAGACCCAGTACTTC
CDR3: CASSVATKETQYF
J: TRBJ2-5
D: -
size: few
V: TRBV9

DNA: TGTGCCAGCAGTTTATCGACTCCCTACGAGCAGTACTTC
CDR3: CASSLSTPYEQYF
J: TRBJ2-7
D: -
size: many
V: TRBV12-3/TRBV12-4

DNA: TGCGCCAGCAGCACAGGGGGCCGTCCCCCTGAAGCTTTCTTT
CDR3: CASSTGGRPPEAFF
J: TRBJ1-1
D: TRBD1
size: -
V: TRBV4-3

DNA: TGCAGCGTGGGACAGCAAGAGACCCAGTACTTC
CDR3: CSVGQQETQYF
J: TRBJ2-5
D: TRBD1
size: many
V: TRBV29-1

DNA: TGTGCCAGCAGCCCTGGGGTTCTCGATGAGCAGTTCTTC
CDR3: CASSPGVLDEQFF
J: TRBJ2-1
D: -
size: many
V: TRBV5-6

DNA: TGTGCCAGCAGCCAAGGTGGGACTCTCTATGGCTACACCTTC
CDR3: CASSQGGTLYGYTF
J: TRBJ1-2
D: -
size: -
V: TRBV3-1

DNA: TGTGCCAGCAGCCGCGACTTTGGCAGGGGCACAGATACGCAGTATTTT
CDR3: CASSRDFGRGTDTQYF
J: TRBJ2-3
D: -
size: many
V: TRBV5-5

DNA: TGTGCCAGCTCGATTAAAGAGCGGTACGAGCAGTACTTC
CDR3: CASSIKERYEQYF
J: TRBJ2-7
D: -
size: few
V: TRBV7-9